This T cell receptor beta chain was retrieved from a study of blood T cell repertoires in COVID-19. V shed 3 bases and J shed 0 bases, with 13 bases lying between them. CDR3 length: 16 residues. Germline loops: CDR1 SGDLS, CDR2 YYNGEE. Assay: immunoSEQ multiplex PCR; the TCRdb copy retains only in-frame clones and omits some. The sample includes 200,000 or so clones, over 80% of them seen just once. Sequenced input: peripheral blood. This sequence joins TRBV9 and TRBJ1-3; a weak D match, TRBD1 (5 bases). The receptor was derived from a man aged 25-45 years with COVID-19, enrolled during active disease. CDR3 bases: TGTGCCAGCAGCGAGAACAGGAAGAGCTCTGGAAACACCATATATTTT. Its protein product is CASSENRKSSGNTIYF.